This entry lists 12 T cell receptor beta chains sequenced from one sample in a study of T cell responses to AZD1222 COVID-19 vaccine. The method was immunoSEQ multiplex PCR; TCRdb's version includes in-frame clones alone and lacks a portion of them. The data contain around 160,000 clones, around 89% of them seen just once; the ten biggest clones take up about 15%. The sample was peripheral blood, taken on day 0 of AZD1222 vaccination. The receptor source for this set is an adult in good health.

In its sample, this clone was seen a few times. The chain is built from TRBV7-9 and TRBJ1-5, with TRBD1 matching 8 bases. Germline values: CDR1 SEHNR, CDR2 FQNEAQ (reference sequence). V was pared by 5 bases and J by 4 bases, with 13 bases of the junction left unmatched. CDR3 length equals 17 residues. The CDR3 spells CASSRLGLGQGNQPQHF. CDR3 DNA: TGTGCCAGCAGCCGATTAGGTCTCGGACAGGGAAATCAGCCCCAGCATTTT.

This sequence joins TRBV6-5 and TRBJ1-1; D unresolved. V was trimmed by 5 bases and J by 2 bases, leaving 9 bases between them. CDR1 and CDR2 (germline): MNHEY, SVGAGI. The CDR3 contains 13 residues. CDR3 sequence (DNA): TGTGCCAGCAGTACAGATATAAACACTGAAGCTTTCTTT. Its protein product is CASSTDINTEAFF.

The V call is TRBV3-1 (or the pseudogene TRBV3-2), the J call TRBJ1-4; possible D gene TRBD1, 5 bases. The CDR3 has 14 residues. The germline V gene encodes CDR1 LGHDT and CDR2 YNNKEL (reference sequence). V was shortened by 6 bases and J by 4 bases, with 12 bases between the two germline ends. CDR3 amino acids: CASSSRGNNEKLFF. The CDR3 DNA follows: TGTGCCAGCAGTTCGAGGGGTAATAATGAAAAACTGTTTTTT.

The rearrangement joins TRBV11-3 to TRBJ1-1; D perhaps matches TRBD1 (5 bases). CDR3 length: 15 amino acids. CDR1 and CDR2 (germline): SGHNT, YENEEA. The ends were cut back, 5 bases at V and 3 bases at J, with 16 bases in the middle. This CDR3 reads CASSPGGAGDTEAFF. The CDR3, as DNA: TGTGCCAGCAGCCCCGGGGGAGCCGGGGACACTGAAGCTTTCTTT.

This clone came up a few times. The chain is built from TRBV13 and TRBJ1-5; possible D gene TRBD1, 5 bases. The germline CDR1 and CDR2 sequences are PRHDT and FYEKMQ (reference sequence). Trimming shortened V by 2 bases and J by 4 bases, and 15 bases separated the two germline ends. The CDR3 has 16 residues. The CDR3 DNA reads TGTGCCAGCAGCTTAAGTCGGGACCCCCCAAATCAGCCCCAGCATTTT. Its protein is CASSLSRDPPNQPQHF. The full variable domain, in which reference TRBV13 and TRBJ1-5 provide the parts outside the CDR3, is AAGVIQSPRHLIKEKRETATLKCYPIPRHDTVYWYQQGPGQDPQFLISFYEKMQSDKGSIPDRFSAQQFSDYHSELNMSSLELGDSALYFCASSLSRDPPNQPQHFGDGTRLSIL.

The chain recombines TRBV12-3 or TRBV12-4 with TRBJ1-2, with a weak D call TRBD1 (5 bases). The CDR3 covers 11 residues. V shed 5 bases and J shed 8 bases, with 9 bases lying between them. CDR3 residues: CASSREGGYTF. The CDR3 coding sequence is TGTGCCAGCAGTAGAGAGGGGGGCTACACCTTC.

The genes are TRBV12-5 and TRBJ1-5, with D hard to call. The CDR3 has 13 amino acids. V was shortened by 7 bases and J by 3 bases, with 10 bases between the two germline ends. Germline-derived CDR1 and CDR2 are LGHNT and FRNRAP. The CDR3 region is CASVSQSNQPQHF. CDR3 nucleotide sequence: TGTGCTAGTGTTTCCCAGTCCAATCAGCCCCAGCATTTT.

CDR3 loop: CASSQDRGRANYGYTF. The CDR3 DNA sequence: TGTGCCAGCAGCCAGGATCGGGGCAGGGCTAACTATGGCTACACCTTC. This sequence joins TRBV4-2 and TRBJ1-2; D possibly corresponds to TRBD1 (5 bases). Germline V lookup: CDR1 LGHNA, CDR2 YNFKEQ. CDR3 length equals 16 residues. The ends were cut back, 3 bases at V and 0 bases at J, with 14 bases in the middle.

This rearrangement joins TRBV9 to TRBJ2-1; the match to TRBD2 covers 11 bases. V lost 3 bases and J lost 7; bases outside the gene matches: 9. In germline, CDR1 is SGDLS, CDR2 YYNGEE. The CDR3 loop spans 16 amino acids. CDR3 sequence reads: CASSAELAGGGNEQFF. For the CDR3, the DNA is TGTGCCAGCAGCGCCGAGCTAGCGGGGGGAGGGAATGAGCAGTTCTTC.

The chain uses TRBV7-3 and TRBJ2-3; D gene ambiguous. Germline V CDR1 and CDR2: SGHTA, FQGTGA. Trimming left V 2 bases short and J 9 bases short, with 15 bases between. This CDR3 has 14 amino acids. Written as DNA, the CDR3 is TGTGCCAGCAGCTTAGAGCCTAAAAAAGGCACGCAGTATTTT. This sequence encodes CASSLEPKKGTQYF. The full variable domain, completed using reference TRBV7-3 and TRBJ2-3, is GAGVSQTPSNKVTEKGKYVELRCDPISGHTALYWYRQSLGQGPEFLIYFQGTGAADDSGLPNDRFFAVRPEGSVSTLKIQRTERGDSAVYLCASSLEPKKGTQYFGPGTRLTVL.

J is TRBJ1-4 and V is TRBV19; D is possibly TRBD1 (5 bases). CDR3 length: 14 residues. V was cut by 6 bases and J by 8 bases, with 16 bases left in between. In germline, CDR1 is LNHDA, CDR2 SQIVND (reference sequence). CDR3 in DNA: TGTGCCAGTAGGATCGGGGGATCAGGGGAAAAACTGTTTTTT. This translates into CASRIGGSGEKLFF.

V and J are TRBV6-4 and TRBJ1-2; 9 positions agree with TRBD1. The V and J ends lost 2 bases and 3 bases, in that order; junction bases with no gene match: 4. Germline CDR1 reads MRHNA; CDR2 reads SNTAGT. This CDR3 contains 15 residues. DNA for the CDR3: TGTGCCAGCAGTGACGCGGGACAGGGCCACTATGGCTACACCTTC. Amino acids: CASSDAGQGHYGYTF.